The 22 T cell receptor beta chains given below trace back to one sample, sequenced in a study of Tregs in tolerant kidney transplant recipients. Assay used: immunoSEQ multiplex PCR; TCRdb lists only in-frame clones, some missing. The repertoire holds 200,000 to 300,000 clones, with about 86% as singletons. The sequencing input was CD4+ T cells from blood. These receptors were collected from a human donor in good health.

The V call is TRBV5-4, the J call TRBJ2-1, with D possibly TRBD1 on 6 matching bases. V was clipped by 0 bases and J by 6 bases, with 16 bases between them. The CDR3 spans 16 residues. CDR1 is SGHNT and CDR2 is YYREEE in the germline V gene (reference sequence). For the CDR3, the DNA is TGTGCCAGCAGCTTGGCCCTGGGGGCAGGATTCAATGAGCAGTTCTTC. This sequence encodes CASSLALGAGFNEQFF.

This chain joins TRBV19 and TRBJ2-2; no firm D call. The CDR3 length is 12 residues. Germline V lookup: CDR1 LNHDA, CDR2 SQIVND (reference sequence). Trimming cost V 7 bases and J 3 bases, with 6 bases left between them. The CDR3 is CASNVYTGELFF. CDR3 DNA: TGTGCCAGTAACGTGTACACCGGGGAGCTGTTTTTT.

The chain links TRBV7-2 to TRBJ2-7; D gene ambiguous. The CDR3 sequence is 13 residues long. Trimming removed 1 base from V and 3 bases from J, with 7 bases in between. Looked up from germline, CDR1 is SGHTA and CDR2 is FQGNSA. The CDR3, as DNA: TGTGCCAGCAGCTTAGTGGCCCTCTACGAGCAGTACTTC. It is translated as CASSLVALYEQYF.

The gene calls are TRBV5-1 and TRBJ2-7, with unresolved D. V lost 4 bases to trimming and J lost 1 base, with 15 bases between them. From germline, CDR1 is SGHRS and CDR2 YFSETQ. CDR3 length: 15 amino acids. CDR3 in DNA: TGCGCCAGCAGCCCGGTCCCGGATCTATCCTACGAGCAGTACTTC. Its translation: CASSPVPDLSYEQYF. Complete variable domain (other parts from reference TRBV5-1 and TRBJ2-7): KAGVTQTPRYLIKTRGQQVTLSCSPISGHRSVSWYQQTPGQGLQFLFEYFSETQRNKGNFPGRFSGRQFSNSRSEMNVSTLELGDSALYLCASSPVPDLSYEQYFGPGTRLTVT.

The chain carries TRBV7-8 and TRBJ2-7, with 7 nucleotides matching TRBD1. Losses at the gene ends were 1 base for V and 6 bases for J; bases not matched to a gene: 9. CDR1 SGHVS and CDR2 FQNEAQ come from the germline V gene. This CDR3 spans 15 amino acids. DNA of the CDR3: TGTGCCAGCAGCTTAGGACCCAGGGGGAGAGGCGAGCAGTACTTC. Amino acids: CASSLGPRGRGEQYF.

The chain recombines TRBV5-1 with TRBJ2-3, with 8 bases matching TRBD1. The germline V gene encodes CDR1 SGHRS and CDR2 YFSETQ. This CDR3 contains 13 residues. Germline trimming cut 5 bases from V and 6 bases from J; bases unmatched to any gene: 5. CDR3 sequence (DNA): TGCGCCAGCAGTGGACAGGGTGACGATACGCAGTATTTT. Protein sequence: CASSGQGDDTQYF.

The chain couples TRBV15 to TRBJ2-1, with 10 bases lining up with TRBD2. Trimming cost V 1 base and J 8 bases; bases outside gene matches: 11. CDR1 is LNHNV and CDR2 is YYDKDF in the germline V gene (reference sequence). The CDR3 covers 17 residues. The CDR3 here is CATSRAGRAGGHDEQFF. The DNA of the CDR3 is TGTGCCACCAGCAGAGCCGGCAGAGCGGGGGGGCATGATGAGCAGTTCTTC.

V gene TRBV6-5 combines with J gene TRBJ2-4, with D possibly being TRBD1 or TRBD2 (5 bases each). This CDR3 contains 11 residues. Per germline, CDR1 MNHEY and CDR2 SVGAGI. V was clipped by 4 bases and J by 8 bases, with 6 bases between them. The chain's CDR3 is CASSWGYIQYF. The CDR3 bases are TGTGCCAGCAGTTGGGGGTACATTCAGTACTTC.

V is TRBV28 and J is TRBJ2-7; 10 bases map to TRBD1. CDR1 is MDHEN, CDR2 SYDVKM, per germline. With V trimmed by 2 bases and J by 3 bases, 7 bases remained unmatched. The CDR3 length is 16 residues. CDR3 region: CASSLGGDRGLYEQYF. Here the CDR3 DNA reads TGTGCCAGCAGTTTAGGGGGGGACAGGGGTCTCTACGAGCAGTACTTC.

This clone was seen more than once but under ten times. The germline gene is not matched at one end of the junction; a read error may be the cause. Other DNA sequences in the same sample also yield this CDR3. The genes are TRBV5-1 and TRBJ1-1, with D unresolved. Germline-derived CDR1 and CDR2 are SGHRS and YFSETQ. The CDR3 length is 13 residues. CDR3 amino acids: CASSLRENTEAFF. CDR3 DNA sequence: TGTGCCAGCAGCTTGAGAGAGAACACTGAAGCTTTCTTT.

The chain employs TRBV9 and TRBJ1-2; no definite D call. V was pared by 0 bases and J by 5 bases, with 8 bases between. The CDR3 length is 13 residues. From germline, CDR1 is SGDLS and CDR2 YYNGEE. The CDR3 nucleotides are TGTGCCAGCAGCGTAGATGGGGAGTATGGCTACACCTTC. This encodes CASSVDGEYGYTF.

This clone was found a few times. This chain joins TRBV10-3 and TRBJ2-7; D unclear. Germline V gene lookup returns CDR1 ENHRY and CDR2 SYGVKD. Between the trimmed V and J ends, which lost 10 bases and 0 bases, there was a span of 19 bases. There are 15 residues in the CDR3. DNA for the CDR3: TGTGCCACCAGCAGGCCCTCTTCAAGCTCCTACGAGCAGTACTTC. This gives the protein CATSRPSSSSYEQYF.

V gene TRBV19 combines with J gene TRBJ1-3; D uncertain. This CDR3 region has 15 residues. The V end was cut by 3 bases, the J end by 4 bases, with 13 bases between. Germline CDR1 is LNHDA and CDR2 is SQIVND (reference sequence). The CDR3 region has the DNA TGTGCCAGTAGTATTTTGAGACGTCTCGGAAACACCATATATTTT. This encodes CASSILRRLGNTIYF.

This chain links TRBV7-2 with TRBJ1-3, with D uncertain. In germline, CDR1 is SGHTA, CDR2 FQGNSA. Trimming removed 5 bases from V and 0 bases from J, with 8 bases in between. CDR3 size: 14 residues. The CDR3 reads CASSPSASGNTIYF. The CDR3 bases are TGTGCCAGCAGCCCATCGGCCTCTGGAAACACCATATATTTT.

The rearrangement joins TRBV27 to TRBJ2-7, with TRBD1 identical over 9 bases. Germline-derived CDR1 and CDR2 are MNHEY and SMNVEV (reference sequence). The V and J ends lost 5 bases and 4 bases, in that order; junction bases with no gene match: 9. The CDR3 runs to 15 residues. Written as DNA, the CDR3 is TGTGCCAGCAGTCTGGCCGGGACAGGGTGGTACGAGCAGTACTTC. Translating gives CASSLAGTGWYEQYF.

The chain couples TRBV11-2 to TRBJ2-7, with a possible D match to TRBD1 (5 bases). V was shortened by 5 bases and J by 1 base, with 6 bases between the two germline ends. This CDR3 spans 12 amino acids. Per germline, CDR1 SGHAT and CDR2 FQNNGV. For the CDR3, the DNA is TGTGCCAGCAGCCGACAGTCCTACGAGCAGTACTTC. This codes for CASSRQSYEQYF.

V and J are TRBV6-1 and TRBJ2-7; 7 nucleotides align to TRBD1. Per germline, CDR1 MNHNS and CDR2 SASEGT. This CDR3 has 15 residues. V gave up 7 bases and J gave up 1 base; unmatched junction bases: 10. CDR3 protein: CASKAPRGQSYEQYF. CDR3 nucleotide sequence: TGTGCCAGCAAGGCCCCAAGGGGACAGTCCTACGAGCAGTACTTC.

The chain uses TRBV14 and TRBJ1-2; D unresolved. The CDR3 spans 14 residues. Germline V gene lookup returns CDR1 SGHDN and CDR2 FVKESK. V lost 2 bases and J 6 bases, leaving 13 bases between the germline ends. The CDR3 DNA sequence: TGTGCCAGCAGCCAATACTTAACAGCCGATGGCTACACCTTC. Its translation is CASSQYLTADGYTF.

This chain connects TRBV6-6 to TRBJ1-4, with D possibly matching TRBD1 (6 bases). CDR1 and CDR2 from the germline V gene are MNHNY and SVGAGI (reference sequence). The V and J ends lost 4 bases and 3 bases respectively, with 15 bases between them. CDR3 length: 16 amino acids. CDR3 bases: TGTGCCAGCAGTTCCACAGGGTTTCAGGCTAATGAAAAACTGTTTTTT. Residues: CASSSTGFQANEKLFF.

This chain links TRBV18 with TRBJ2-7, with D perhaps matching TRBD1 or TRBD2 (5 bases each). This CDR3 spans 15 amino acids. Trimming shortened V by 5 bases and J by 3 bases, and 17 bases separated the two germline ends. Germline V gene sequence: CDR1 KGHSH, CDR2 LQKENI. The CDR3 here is CASSASRGAIYEQYF. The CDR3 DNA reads TGTGCCAGCTCAGCCTCGCGAGGGGCAATCTACGAGCAGTACTTC.

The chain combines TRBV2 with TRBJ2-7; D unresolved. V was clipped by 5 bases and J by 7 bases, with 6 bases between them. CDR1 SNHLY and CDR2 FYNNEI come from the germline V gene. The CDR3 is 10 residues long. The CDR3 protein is CASSLREQYF. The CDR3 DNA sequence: TGTGCCAGCAGTCTGAGGGAGCAGTACTTC.

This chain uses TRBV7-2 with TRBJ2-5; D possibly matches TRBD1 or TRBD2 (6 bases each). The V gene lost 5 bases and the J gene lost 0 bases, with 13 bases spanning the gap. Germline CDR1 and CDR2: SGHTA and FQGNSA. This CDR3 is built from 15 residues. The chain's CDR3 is CASSLYGGYQETQYF. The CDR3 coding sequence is TGTGCCAGCAGCCTTTACGGGGGCTACCAAGAGACCCAGTACTTC.